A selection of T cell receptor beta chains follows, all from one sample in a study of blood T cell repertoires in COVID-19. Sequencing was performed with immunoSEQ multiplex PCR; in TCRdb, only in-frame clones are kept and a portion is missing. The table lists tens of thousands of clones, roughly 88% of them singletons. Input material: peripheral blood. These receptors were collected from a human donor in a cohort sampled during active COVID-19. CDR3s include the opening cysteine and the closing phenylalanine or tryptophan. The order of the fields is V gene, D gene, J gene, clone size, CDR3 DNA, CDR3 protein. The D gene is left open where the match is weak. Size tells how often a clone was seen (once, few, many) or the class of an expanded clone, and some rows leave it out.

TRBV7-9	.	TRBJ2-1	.	TGTGCCAGCAGTCTAGGGCCCCCGGGACAAAAAGCAAGGGAGCAGTTCTTC	CASSLGPPGQKAREQFF
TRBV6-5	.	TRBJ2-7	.	TGTGCCAGCAGAGCGGACGGCGAAATAACCTACGAGCAGTACTTC	CASRADGEITYEQYF
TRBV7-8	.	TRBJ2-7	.	TGTGCCAGCAGCTTGGCCGGGAGTGGGGCCGAGCAGTACTTC	CASSLAGSGAEQYF
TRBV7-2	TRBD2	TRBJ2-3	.	TGTGCCAGCAGCTTAAAGGGAGGGAGAAGACCAGATACGCAGTATTTT	CASSLKGGRRPDTQYF
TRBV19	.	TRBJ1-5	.	TGTGCCAGTAGTATCCGGGACATTCATCAGCCCCAGCATTTT	CASSIRDIHQPQHF
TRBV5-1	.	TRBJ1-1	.	TGCGCCAGCAGCCCTCCCGGGTGGACTGAAGCTTTCTTT	CASSPPGWTEAFF
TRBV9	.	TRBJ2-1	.	TGTGCCAGCAGCGTTCAGGTTAGAAGCTCCTACAATGAGCAGTTCTTC	CASSVQVRSSYNEQFF
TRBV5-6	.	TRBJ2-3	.	TGTGCCAGCAGCTTGGTTTATCGGGGAAACACAGATACGCAGTATTTT	CASSLVYRGNTDTQYF
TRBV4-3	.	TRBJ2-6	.	TGCGCCAGCAGCCAAGAAGTGAGCTTTCTTGGGGCCAACGTCCTGACTTTC	CASSQEVSFLGANVLTF
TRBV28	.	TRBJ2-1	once	TGTGCCAGCAGTTCTATCCTAATAGCGGTAAATGAGCAGTTCTTC	CASSSILIAVNEQFF
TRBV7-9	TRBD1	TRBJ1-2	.	TGTGCCAGCAGCTTAGGGACAGGGATCTATGGCTACACCTTC	CASSLGTGIYGYTF
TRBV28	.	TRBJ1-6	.	TGTGCCAGCATCTCCGGGATGAGCTCCTATAATTCACCCCTCCACTTT	CASISGMSSYNSPLHF
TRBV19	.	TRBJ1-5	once	TGTGCCAGTACGCGCGTGTTAGGAGCGTTCGGTCAGCCCCAGCATTTT	CASTRVLGAFGQPQHF
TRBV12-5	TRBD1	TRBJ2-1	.	TGTGCTAGTACAGGGGATGTAAGGACTAATGAGCAGTTCTTC	CASTGDVRTNEQFF
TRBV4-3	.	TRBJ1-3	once	TGCGCCAGCAGCCAAGAGTGGACAGCTGGAAACACCATATATTTT	CASSQEWTAGNTIYF
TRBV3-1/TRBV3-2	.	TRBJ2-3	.	TGTGCCAGCAGCCAAGATCATACTAGCCCAGATACGCAGTATTTT	CASSQDHTSPDTQYF
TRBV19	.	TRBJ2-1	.	TGTGCCAGTAGTACCGGAGGTCAGGTTGAGCAGTTCTTC	CASSTGGQVEQFF
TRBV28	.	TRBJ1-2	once	TGTGCCAGCAGTTTACGGTCCTATGGCTACACCTTC	CASSLRSYGYTF
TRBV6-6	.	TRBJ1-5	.	TGTGCCAGCAGCCGATTCTCACGGGTCTATAGCAATCAGCCCCAGCATTTT	CASSRFSRVYSNQPQHF
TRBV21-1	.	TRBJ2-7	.	TGTGCCAGCACCTTACAATTGCCAGGGGACTACGAGCAGTACTTC	CASTLQLPGDYEQYF
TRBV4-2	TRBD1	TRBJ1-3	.	TGTGCCAGCAGCCTATCGCCTCTCGGGACAGGGGGAAACACCATATATTTT	CASSLSPLGTGGNTIYF
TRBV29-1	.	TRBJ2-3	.	TGCAGCGTTAACAGGGAACATACGCAGTATTTT	CSVNREHTQYF
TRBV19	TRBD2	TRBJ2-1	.	TGTGCCAGTACTAGCGGGACCCAGAGCTCCTACAATGAGCAGTTCTTC	CASTSGTQSSYNEQFF
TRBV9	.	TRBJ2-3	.	TGTGCCAGCAGCGTAGTCCAGACAGATACGCAGTATTTT	CASSVVQTDTQYF
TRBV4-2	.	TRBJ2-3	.	TGTGCCAGCAGCCAAGCCCTAGCCCCCACAGATACGCAGTATTTT	CASSQALAPTDTQYF
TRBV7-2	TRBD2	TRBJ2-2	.	TGTGCCAGCAGCCGTAGCGGGAGGGCCTTGAATACCGGGGAGCTGTTTTTT	CASSRSGRALNTGELFF
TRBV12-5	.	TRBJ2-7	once	TGTGCTAGTGGTTTGACCCAGGGGCAGGGTAAGTCCTACGAGCAGTACTTC	CASGLTQGQGKSYEQYF
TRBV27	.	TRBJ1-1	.	TGTGCCAGCAGTTATCAGGGATTCGGGACTGAAGCTTTCTTT	CASSYQGFGTEAFF
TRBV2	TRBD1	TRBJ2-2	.	TGTGCCAGCAGCCGAACAGGGGTCCACACCGGGGAGCTGTTTTTT	CASSRTGVHTGELFF
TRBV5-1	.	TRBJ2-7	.	TGCGCCAGCAGCTTGGCAGGGACTCCCCTCTCCTACGAGCAGTACTTC	CASSLAGTPLSYEQYF
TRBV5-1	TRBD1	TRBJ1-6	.	TGCGCCAGCAGCTTGGACAGGGGGACGGCCCGAGGGAATTCACCCCTCCACTTT	CASSLDRGTARGNSPLHF
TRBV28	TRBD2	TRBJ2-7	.	TGTGCCAGCAGTTTTGCGGCGGGAGGGATCGCCTACGAGCAGTACTTC	CASSFAAGGIAYEQYF
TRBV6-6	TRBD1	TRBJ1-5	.	TGTGCCAGCAGTCCGAGGGACAGGGGTGAGCAGCCCCAGCATTTT	CASSPRDRGEQPQHF
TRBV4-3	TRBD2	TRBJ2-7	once	TGCGCCAGCAGCCCGGGACTAGGGGGATCCTACGAGCAGTACTTC	CASSPGLGGSYEQYF
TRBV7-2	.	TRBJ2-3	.	TGTGCCAGCAGCTTAGCGCCCAGTAGCACAGATACGCAGTATTTT	CASSLAPSSTDTQYF
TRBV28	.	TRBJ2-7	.	TGTGCCAGCAGTTTAGAAGGGGTCGGGCGCTACGAGCAGTACTTC	CASSLEGVGRYEQYF
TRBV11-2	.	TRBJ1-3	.	TGTGCCAGCAGTCTTAGTTTCGACTCTGGAAACACCATATATTTT	CASSLSFDSGNTIYF
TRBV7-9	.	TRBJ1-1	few	TGTGCCAGCAGCCCGCGGGTAGGGCCAGCTGAAGCTTTCTTT	CASSPRVGPAEAFF
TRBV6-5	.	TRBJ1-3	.	TGTGCCAGCAGTTACTCAGGAGGCTCTGGAAACACCATATATTTT	CASSYSGGSGNTIYF
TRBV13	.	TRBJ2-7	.	TGTGCCAGCAGCTTAGACAGCTACGAGCAGTACTTC	CASSLDSYEQYF
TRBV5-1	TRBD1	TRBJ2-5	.	TGCGCCAGCAGCCTCTCGACAGGGAGCGGAAAGACCCAGTACTTC	CASSLSTGSGKTQYF
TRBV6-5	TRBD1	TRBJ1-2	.	TGTGCCAGCAGCCGGGACAGGGGGCCCTATGGCTACACCTTC	CASSRDRGPYGYTF
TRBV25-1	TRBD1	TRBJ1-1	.	TGTGCCAGCAGTGAAAGTTTGGGACGGACAGGGGGGAACACTGAAGCTTTCTTT	CASSESLGRTGGNTEAFF
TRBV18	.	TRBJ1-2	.	TGTGCCAGCTCACCACTACAGGGCTCTAACTATGGCTACACCTTC	CASSPLQGSNYGYTF
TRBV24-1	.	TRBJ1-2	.	TGTGCCACCAGTGATTTGGGGAGAAACTATGGCTACACCTTC	CATSDLGRNYGYTF
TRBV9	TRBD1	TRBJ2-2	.	TGTGCCAGCTCGGACAGGGAATATACCGGGGAGCTGTTTTTT	CASSDREYTGELFF
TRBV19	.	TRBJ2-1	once	TGTGCCAGTAGTATAGACCGCACCAGCTCCTACAATGAGCAGTTCTTC	CASSIDRTSSYNEQFF
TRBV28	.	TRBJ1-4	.	TGTGCCAGCAGTCTCAACGGTTGGACTAATGAAAAACTGTTTTTT	CASSLNGWTNEKLFF
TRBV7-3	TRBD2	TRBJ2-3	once	TGTGCCAGCAGCTTAAAGGGGAGCGGGAGGGGAAACACAGATACGCAGTATTTT	CASSLKGSGRGNTDTQYF
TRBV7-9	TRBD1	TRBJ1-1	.	TGTGCCAGCGGAAACCGCAGGGGGCGGGACACTGAAGCTTTCTTT	CASGNRRGRDTEAFF